The 10 T cell receptor beta chains below come from one sample, sequenced in a study of blood T cells in healthy people across ages. Using a J-beta primer mix together with a sample-barcoded 5' primer, a second PCR was run for roughly 7 to 11 cycles. Using its own MiXCR run on the 5' RACE reads, TCRdb lists one record per CDR3 protein. The sample includes 1 million to 1.2 million distinct CDR3 sequences, around two fifths of them seen just once. The sample comprised blood. These receptors came from a man in his late teens or twenties in good health.

V is TRBV20-1 and J is TRBJ1-5, with D unclear. This CDR3 has 13 amino acids. Trimming shortened V by 4 bases and J by 3 bases, and 10 bases separated the two germline ends. CDR1 is DFQATT and CDR2 is SNEGSKA in the germline V gene (reference sequence). The CDR3 protein is CSATRAINQPQHF. The CDR3 DNA reads as TGCAGTGCTACCCGGGCGATCAATCAGCCCCAGCATTTT.

This clonotype has more than one count but fewer than ten. The CDR3 here is CASSTLGNYGYTF. The CDR3 bases are TGTGCCAGCAGTACCCTTGGGAACTATGGCTACACCTTC. V is TRBV12-3 or TRBV12-4 and J is TRBJ1-2; no firm D call. Trimming removed 5 bases at V and 2 bases at J, with 9 bases between. This CDR3 spans 13 amino acids.

The V and J genes are TRBV7-6 and TRBJ2-5; no firm D call. Germline V gives CDR1 SGHVS, CDR2 FNYEAQ. Trimming pared 5 bases from V and 0 bases from J, leaving 16 bases between. The CDR3 spans 16 residues. This CDR3 is CASSPNTAPHQETQYF. The CDR3 DNA is TGTGCCAGCAGCCCAAACACAGCGCCTCACCAAGAGACCCAGTACTTC.

This clonotype has only a few counts. The chain uses TRBV5-1 and TRBJ2-6; D remains unclear. The germline V gene encodes CDR1 SGHRS and CDR2 YFSETQ. The V end was cut by 0 bases, the J end by 0 bases, with 7 bases between. The CDR3 totals 16 residues. The CDR3 sequence: CASSLGPASGANVLTF. The CDR3 nucleotides are TGCGCCAGCAGCTTGGGCCCAGCCTCTGGGGCCAACGTCCTGACTTTC.

This clonotype was recorded once. As DNA, the CDR3 is TGTGCCAGCACCAAACGGGGTTCAGACGAAAAACTGTTTTTT. It is translated as CASTKRGSDEKLFF. The gene calls are TRBV6-6 and TRBJ1-4, with no clear D. The CDR3 is made up of 14 amino acids. Germline assignment: CDR1 MNHNY and CDR2 SVGAGI (reference sequence). Trimming removed 7 bases from V and 8 bases from J, with 17 bases in between.

V and J are TRBV6-2 or TRBV6-3 and TRBJ1-1; D gene ambiguous. V was trimmed by 7 bases and J by 3 bases, leaving 12 bases between them. The CDR3 runs 13 residues. Germline CDR1 is MNHEY and CDR2 is SVGEGT. CDR3 DNA sequence: TGTGCCAGCATAGACCCAAGGTACACTGAAGCTTTCTTT. Translation: CASIDPRYTEAFF.

This chain uses TRBV4-2 with TRBJ2-3; no clear D gene. V was shortened by 3 bases and J by 2 bases, with 18 bases between the two germline ends. The CDR3 is made up of 17 amino acids. Germline-derived CDR1 and CDR2 are LGHNA and YNFKEQ. The DNA for the CDR3 is TGTGCCAGCAGCCAGGGCCAAGGGCTAACCCTCACAGATACGCAGTATTTT. It specifies CASSQGQGLTLTDTQYF.

This chain joins TRBV20-1 and TRBJ1-4, with D tentatively TRBD1 (6 bases). V lost 0 bases to trimming and J lost 4 bases, with 24 bases between them. This CDR3 has 19 residues. CDR1 DFQATT and CDR2 SNEGSKA come from the germline V gene (reference sequence). The CDR3 DNA follows: TGCAGTGCTAGAGATCGTGATTTCCGGGGGCGCAGGGATAATGAAAAACTGTTTTTT. It translates to CSARDRDFRGRRDNEKLFF.

The CDR3 nucleotides are TGTGCCAGCAGCTTGGGGGCAGACCAAGAGACCCAGTTCTTC. The encoded protein is CASSLGADQETQFF. The V and J genes are TRBV11-1 and TRBJ2-5; a possible D gene is TRBD1 (6 bases). Matching the DNA end better, TRBJ2-1 makes the J call doubtful. Germline values: CDR1 SGHAT, CDR2 FQDESV (reference sequence). CDR3 length: 14 residues.

This clonotype appeared a few times. The chain joins TRBV6-1 to TRBJ2-1, with a weak D call TRBD1 (6 bases). CDR1 and CDR2 from the germline V gene are MNHNS and SASEGT. V lost 7 bases and J lost 9, with 22 bases in between. The CDR3 length is 15 residues. This chain's CDR3 is CASMEVEGVWSEQFF. DNA of the CDR3: TGTGCCAGCATGGAGGTCGAGGGGGTCTGGAGTGAGCAGTTCTTC.